The 18 T cell receptor beta chains in this list originate from one sample, sequenced in a study of early T cells in non-severe SARS-CoV-2 infection. Via MiXCR, TCRdb re-called the 5' RACE reads, giving one row per CDR3 protein. The sample includes about 80,000 distinct CDR3 sequences, roughly 10% seen only once; the top ten take approximately 4.5%. The sequencing input was whole blood. All receptors derive from an adult who was a healthcare worker with PCR-confirmed SARS-CoV-2 infection or an uninfected control (not recorded which).

This clonotype appeared a few times. The chain recombines TRBV3-1 with TRBJ1-1; the match to TRBD1 covers 7 bases. There are 16 residues in the CDR3. Germline trimming cut 0 bases from V and 3 bases from J; bases unmatched to any gene: 7. In germline, CDR1 is LGHDT, CDR2 YNNKEL (reference sequence). CDR3 sequence (DNA): TGTGCCAGCAGCCAAGAGAGGGGGCTGGGGGACACTGAAGCTTTCTTT. It translates to CASSQERGLGDTEAFF.

This clonotype was found a few times. The chain links TRBV5-1 to TRBJ1-1; D remains unclear. Trimming took off 0 bases at V and 0 bases at J, with 9 bases between the two ends. The CDR3 runs 15 residues. From germline, CDR1 is SGHRS and CDR2 YFSETQ. The CDR3 sequence is CASSLVGRMNTEAFF. The DNA for the CDR3 is TGCGCCAGCAGCTTGGTAGGGAGAATGAACACTGAAGCTTTCTTT.

This clonotype showed up many times. The rearrangement joins TRBV7-9 to TRBJ2-5, with D uncertain. This CDR3 comprises 17 residues. Deletions cut 3 bases from V and 0 bases from J, with 17 bases between. Germline assignment: CDR1 SEHNR and CDR2 FQNEAQ (reference sequence). The CDR3 sequence is CASSLLSSQVYQETQYF. For the CDR3, the DNA is TGTGCCAGCAGCTTGCTCTCCTCTCAGGTTTACCAAGAGACCCAGTACTTC.

V and J are TRBV30 and TRBJ2-2; TRBD2 might be the D (5 bases). The CDR3 runs 14 residues. V lost 4 bases to trimming and J lost 4 bases, with 13 bases between them. Per the germline V gene, CDR1 is GTSNPN and CDR2 is SVGIG (reference sequence). CDR3 sequence (DNA): TGTGCCTGGATGCGCGGGCGGGCCACCGGGGAGCTGTTTTTT. Translation: CAWMRGRATGELFF.

In nucleotides, the CDR3 is TGCGCCAGCAGTGAGTCGGGGTCAGAGGAAGCTTTCTTT. It specifies CASSESGSEEAFF. The V gene is TRBV10-2, the J gene TRBJ1-1; D is undetermined. Germline lookup yields CDR1 WSHSY and CDR2 SAAADI. The CDR3 consists of 13 residues. V was trimmed by 0 bases and J by 8 bases, leaving 10 bases between them.

This clonotype was counted ten times or more. The junction does not match germline at one end; this may be a read error. The rearrangement joins TRBV7-9 to TRBJ1-1; no reliable D call. CDR3 length: 14 residues. Germline V lookup: CDR1 SEHNR, CDR2 FQNEAQ (reference sequence). The CDR3 spells CASSAPSRNAEAFF. The CDR3 coding sequence is TGTGCCAGCAGCGCACCGTCAAGGAACGCTGAAGCTTTCTTT. Supplemented by reference TRBV7-9 and TRBJ1-1, the full variable domain reads DTGVSQNPRHKITKRGQNVTFRCDPISEHNRLYWYRQTLGQGPEFLTYFQNEAQLEKSRLLSDRFSAERPKGSFSTLEIQRTEQGDSAMYLCASSAPSRNAEAFFGQGTRLTVV.

This clonotype came up a few times. The V call is TRBV5-6, the J call TRBJ1-2, with 12 bases identical to TRBD1. The CDR3 sequence is 15 residues long. Germline CDR1 reads SGHDT; CDR2 reads YYEEEE. The V and J ends lost 4 bases and 4 bases, in that order; junction bases with no gene match: 5. The CDR3 DNA reads TGTGCCAGCAGCGCCGGGACAGGGGGCAGCTATGGCTACACCTTC. Residues: CASSAGTGGSYGYTF.

This clonotype has just a few counts. The chain uses TRBV18 and TRBJ2-1; D gene ambiguous. The length of the CDR3 is 14 residues. Germline-derived CDR1 and CDR2 are KGHSH and LQKENI. The V end was cut by 2 bases, the J end by 6 bases, with 11 bases between. Here the CDR3 reads CASSPGSGGNEQFF. CDR3 DNA: TGTGCCAGCTCACCAGGGTCGGGTGGCAATGAGCAGTTCTTC.

This clonotype was detected only a few times. This rearrangement joins TRBV12-3 or TRBV12-4 to TRBJ2-3, with 8 nucleotides matching TRBD1. V dropped 2 bases and J dropped 0; count of bases not matched to a gene: 4. The CDR3 sequence is 16 residues long. In nucleotides, the CDR3 is TGTGCCAGCAGTTTAAGACAGGGGTCTAGCACAGATACGCAGTATTTT. Translating gives CASSLRQGSSTDTQYF.

This clonotype showed up many times. The rearrangement joins TRBV4-3 to TRBJ2-3; D is possibly TRBD1 or TRBD2 (6 bases each). Deletions cut 0 bases from V and 4 bases from J, with 17 bases between. Germline assignment: CDR1 LGHNA and CDR2 YSLEER. CDR3 length equals 17 residues. The CDR3 DNA reads as TGCGCCAGCAGCCAAGATCTGGGGGCTACGGGGGCAGATACGCAGTATTTT. Its protein is CASSQDLGATGADTQYF.

V and J are TRBV6-2 or TRBV6-3 and TRBJ2-7; 10 nucleotides match TRBD2. Losses at the gene ends were 0 bases for V and 3 bases for J; bases not matched to a gene: 2. CDR1 is MNHEY, CDR2 SVGEGT, per germline. This CDR3 comprises 15 residues. CDR3 residues: CASSYSRTSGYEQYF. The CDR3 DNA reads as TGTGCCAGCAGTTACTCGCGGACTAGCGGCTACGAGCAGTACTTC.

The table lists this clonotype with a few counts. J is TRBJ2-1 and V is TRBV5-1, with D perhaps matching TRBD1 or TRBD2 (5 bases each). Germline V gene sequence: CDR1 SGHRS, CDR2 YFSETQ. Trimming cost V 0 bases and J 13 bases, with 8 bases left between them. This CDR3 spans 11 amino acids. The CDR3 loop is CASSLGGYQFF. The CDR3 bases are TGCGCCAGCAGCTTGGGGGGGTACCAGTTCTTC.

This clonotype came up many times. The chain has TRBV4-1 and TRBJ2-3; D may be TRBD2 (6 bases). This CDR3 is 17 amino acids long. V was pared by 4 bases and J by 0 bases, with 17 bases between. Germline V gene sequence: CDR1 MGHRA, CDR2 YSYEKL. CDR3 region: CASSPAGSGTSTDTQYF. The CDR3 DNA is TGCGCCAGCAGCCCGGCGGGATCGGGGACTAGCACAGATACGCAGTATTTT.

The chain uses TRBV6-2 or TRBV6-3 and TRBJ2-1, with D perhaps assigned TRBD1 or TRBD2 (6 bases each). Germline CDR1 reads MNHEY; CDR2 reads SVGEGT. Trimming took off 8 bases at V and 8 bases at J, with 25 bases between the two ends. CDR3 length: 16 residues. Written as DNA, the CDR3 is TGTGCCAGCTTCCAAGGGGGGTACCGTTCGACCGATGAGCAGTTCTTC. Protein: CASFQGGYRSTDEQFF.

This clonotype showed up just a few times. The chain has TRBV20-1 and TRBJ2-6; a weak D match, TRBD1 (6 bases). Looked up from germline, CDR1 is DFQATT and CDR2 is SNEGSKA (reference sequence). Trimming cost V 1 base and J 0 bases, with 10 bases left between them. The CDR3 runs to 16 residues. The chain's CDR3 is CSARGDTHSGANVLTF. The CDR3 DNA sequence: TGCAGTGCTAGAGGGGACACTCACTCTGGGGCCAACGTCCTGACTTTC.

This clonotype was counted between two and nine times. Since a much larger clone is just one base distant, this may be a read error. The chain uses TRBV7-6 and TRBJ2-5; possible D gene TRBD1, 5 bases. This CDR3 has 13 residues. Trimming stripped 3 bases from V and 0 bases from J, with 5 bases between. The V gene's germline CDR1 is SGHVS and CDR2 FNYEAQ. CDR3 sequence reads: CASSLTDQETQYF. The CDR3 DNA sequence: TGTGCCAGCAGCTTGACAGACCAAGAGACCCAGTACTTC. Full variable domain (missing parts from reference TRBV7-6 and TRBJ2-5): GAGVSQSPRYKVTKRGQDVALRCDPISGHVSLYWYRQALGQGPEFLTYFNYEAQQDKSGLPNDRFSAERPEGSISTLTIQRTEQRDSAMYRCASSLTDQETQYFGPGTRLLVL.

This clonotype has ten or more counts. This rearrangement joins TRBV2 to TRBJ1-3; D uncertain. CDR3 length: 14 amino acids. V was trimmed by 2 bases and J by 5 bases, leaving 10 bases between them. Germline CDR1 SNHLY, CDR2 FYNNEI. The CDR3 protein is CASSELGHRNTIYF. The CDR3 DNA is TGTGCCAGCAGTGAATTAGGTCACCGAAACACCATATATTTT.

The chain links TRBV14 to TRBJ1-5; maybe TRBD1 (5 bases). The V and J ends lost 5 bases and 4 bases respectively, with 12 bases between them. This CDR3 region has 14 residues. Germline loops: CDR1 SGHDN, CDR2 FVKESK. The CDR3 reads CASSSQGMNQPQHF. The CDR3 nucleotides read TGTGCCAGCAGCTCCCAGGGAATGAATCAGCCCCAGCATTTT. Drawing the rest from reference TRBV14 and TRBJ1-5, the complete variable domain is EAGVTQFPSHSVIEKGQTVTLRCDPISGHDNLYWYRRVMGKEIKFLLHFVKESKQDESGMPNNRFLAERTGGTYSTLKVQPAELEDSGVYFCASSSQGMNQPQHFGDGTRLSIL.